These T cell receptor beta chains were read from a single sample in a study of identical twins' blood T cells. MiXCR, applied by TCRdb to the 5' RACE reads, yields one record per CDR3 protein. Found here are 350,000 to 400,000 distinct CDR3 sequences, about 28% of them singletons; the top ten hold 5.5% to 6.5%. Material: PBMCs. Every receptor here comes from a woman aged 18 to 55 in good health. The CDR3 runs from the conserved cysteine through the conserved F or W. Each record gives: CDR3 protein, CDR3 DNA, clone size, V gene, J gene, D gene. The D gene is left open where the match is weak. The size of a clone is reported for some rows only, either as once, few or many, or as a class for expanded clones.

CASSPILGRRGYTF	TGTGCCAGCTCACCGATTCTGGGGCGCAGGGGCTACACCTTC	-	TRBV18	TRBJ1-2	-
CSAADQEGRQYF	TGCAGTGCCGCAGACCAAGAAGGCCGGCAGTACTTC	few	TRBV20-1	TRBJ2-7	-
CASSTDQGAPYGYTF	TGTGCCAGCAGTACAGATCAGGGGGCCCCATATGGCTACACCTTC	few	TRBV2	TRBJ1-2	TRBD1
CSVSLGVRTEAFF	TGCAGTGTTAGTTTAGGGGTAAGGACTGAAGCTTTCTTT	-	TRBV20-1	TRBJ1-1	-
CASSPFGRSDYNEQFF	TGTGCCAGCAGCCCATTTGGGCGGTCAGACTACAATGAGCAGTTCTTC	-	TRBV11-3	TRBJ2-1	-
CASSRNPGGTSQPQHF	TGTGCCAGCTCACGGAATCCGGGAGGCACGAGTCAGCCCCAGCATTTT	few	TRBV18	TRBJ1-5	-
CASRLRDRAHEQYF	TGTGCCAGCAGGCTCCGGGACAGGGCCCACGAGCAGTACTTC	-	TRBV11-2	TRBJ2-7	TRBD1
CASSPTIGSRDTQYF	TGTGCCAGCTCACCGACAATCGGGAGTCGAGATACGCAGTATTTT	-	TRBV18	TRBJ2-3	-
CASSGRVTEAFF	TGTGCCAGCAGTGGACGGGTAACTGAAGCTTTCTTT	-	TRBV2	TRBJ1-1	-
CSARGTGKKNYGYTF	TGCAGTGCTCGGGGGACCGGCAAAAAAAACTATGGCTACACCTTC	-	TRBV20-1	TRBJ1-2	-
CASGLPGGSGPQYF	TGTGCCTCCGGGCTCCCCGGGGGTAGCGGACCGCAGTATTTT	once	TRBV15	TRBJ2-3	-
CASSSSDRLELFF	TGTGCCAGCTCATCTTCGGACAGGCTGGAACTGTTTTTT	-	TRBV18	TRBJ1-4	TRBD1
CASSLSVGRGANQPQHF	TGTGCCAGCAGCTTATCGGTTGGGCGGGGGGCAAATCAGCCCCAGCATTTT	-	TRBV7-2	TRBJ1-5	-
CSATSTGAADTQYF	TGCAGTGCTACATCGACAGGGGCGGCAGATACGCAGTATTTT	-	TRBV20-1	TRBJ2-3	TRBD1
CASSSGMGRNMNTEAFF	TGCGCCAGCAGCAGTGGTATGGGGAGGAACATGAACACTGAAGCTTTCTTT	-	TRBV5-1	TRBJ1-1	-
CASSLAASGKGEQFF	TGTGCCAGCAGCTTAGCGGCTAGCGGGAAAGGTGAGCAGTTCTTC	-	TRBV11-3	TRBJ2-1	TRBD2
CASYPGPLNTEAFF	TGCGCCAGCTACCCAGGGCCCTTGAACACTGAAGCTTTCTTT	-	TRBV5-1	TRBJ1-1	-
CASSFSSDTSSYNEQFF	TGTGCCAGCAGCTTTAGTTCGGACACGAGCTCCTACAATGAGCAGTTCTTC	-	TRBV11-2	TRBJ2-1	-
CSVSFGGSSTDTQYF	TGCAGCGTTAGCTTTGGGGGGAGTTCCACAGATACGCAGTATTTT	-	TRBV29-1	TRBJ2-3	-
CASSFAGTGSYEQYF	TGTGCCAGCAGCTTCGCCGGGACAGGCTCGTACGAGCAGTACTTC	-	TRBV27	TRBJ2-7	TRBD1
CSAREAGTGELFF	TGCAGTGCTAGAGAGGCGGGCACCGGGGAGCTGTTTTTT	few	TRBV20-1	TRBJ2-2	-
CSVERSGSDTQYF	TGCAGCGTTGAACGGTCGGGCAGCGATACGCAGTATTTT	-	TRBV29-1	TRBJ2-3	-
CSAKRGDTEAFF	TGCAGTGCGAAGAGGGGTGACACTGAAGCTTTCTTT	few	TRBV20-1	TRBJ1-1	-
CASSYRGAGDSPLHF	TGTGCCAGCAGCTACAGGGGCGCAGGGGATTCACCCCTCCACTTT	few	TRBV6-2/TRBV6-3	TRBJ1-6	TRBD1
CASSQQTANSGNTIYF	TGCGCCAGCAGCCAGCAGACCGCTAACTCTGGAAACACCATATATTTT	few	TRBV4-1	TRBJ1-3	-
CSVGLGYTF	TGCAGCGTTGGTCTGGGCTACACCTTC	-	TRBV29-1	TRBJ1-2	-
CASSSRQGTNTEAFF	TGTGCCAGCAGCTCTCGACAGGGGACGAACACTGAAGCTTTCTTT	few	TRBV7-2	TRBJ1-1	TRBD1
CSADYRGGTEAFF	TGCAGTGCTGACTACAGGGGAGGGACTGAAGCTTTCTTT	-	TRBV20-1	TRBJ1-1	TRBD1
CAGTSQFYEQYF	TGTGCCGGCACAAGTCAGTTCTACGAGCAGTACTTC	-	TRBV28	TRBJ2-7	-
CSARVPNRGPTGAFF	TGCAGTGCTAGAGTTCCTAACAGGGGCCCCACTGGAGCTTTCTTT	-	TRBV20-1	TRBJ1-1	TRBD1
CASSQGVVEGVTGELFF	TGCGCCAGCAGCCAAGGTGTGGTGGAGGGCGTCACCGGGGAGCTGTTTTTT	-	TRBV4-3	TRBJ2-2	-
CASTPLPRRNTEAFF	TGTGCCAGCACCCCCTTACCCCGACGGAACACTGAAGCTTTCTTT	-	TRBV3-1	TRBJ1-1	-
CASRKLAGYEQFF	TGTGCCAGCAGGAAACTAGCGGGGTATGAGCAGTTCTTC	few	TRBV6-2/TRBV6-3	TRBJ2-1	TRBD2
CASSARRSSSYNEQFF	TGTGCCAGCAGCGCTAGAAGGTCGAGCTCCTACAATGAGCAGTTCTTC	-	TRBV11-2	TRBJ2-1	-
CSVAGQGGYTF	TGCAGCGTTGCGGGGCAGGGTGGCTACACCTTC	few	TRBV29-1	TRBJ1-2	-
CASSGVLAGATDTQYF	TGTGCCAGCAGTGGAGTCCTAGCGGGGGCAACAGATACGCAGTATTTT	-	TRBV6-1	TRBJ2-3	TRBD2
CASSMGQATYGYTF	TGTGCCAGCAGCATGGGACAGGCCACCTATGGCTACACCTTC	-	TRBV3-1	TRBJ1-2	TRBD1
CSARAGAENTEAFF	TGCAGTGCTAGAGCTGGGGCAGAGAACACTGAAGCTTTCTTT	-	TRBV20-1	TRBJ1-1	-
CASRFSGTYGYTF	TGTGCCAGCAGGTTCTCAGGGACCTATGGCTACACCTTC	-	TRBV27	TRBJ1-2	-
CASSLGPVSGNTIYF	TGTGCCAGCAGCTTGGGACCGGTCTCTGGAAACACCATATATTTT	-	TRBV11-2	TRBJ1-3	-
CASSSRVADYDNEQFF	TGCGCCAGCAGCTCCCGTGTGGCGGATTATGACAATGAGCAGTTCTTC	-	TRBV5-1	TRBJ2-1	-
CASSGHLGTEAFF	TGTGCCAGCAGCGGACACCTGGGAACTGAAGCTTTCTTT	-	TRBV2	TRBJ1-1	-
CASSPVDLPTGGTEAFF	TGTGCCAGCTCACCGGTAGACCTACCGACCGGGGGAACTGAAGCTTTCTTT	few	TRBV18	TRBJ1-1	-
CASSPRPADYGYTF	TGTGCCAGCAGCCCAAGACCCGCCGACTATGGCTACACCTTC	few	TRBV5-6	TRBJ1-2	-